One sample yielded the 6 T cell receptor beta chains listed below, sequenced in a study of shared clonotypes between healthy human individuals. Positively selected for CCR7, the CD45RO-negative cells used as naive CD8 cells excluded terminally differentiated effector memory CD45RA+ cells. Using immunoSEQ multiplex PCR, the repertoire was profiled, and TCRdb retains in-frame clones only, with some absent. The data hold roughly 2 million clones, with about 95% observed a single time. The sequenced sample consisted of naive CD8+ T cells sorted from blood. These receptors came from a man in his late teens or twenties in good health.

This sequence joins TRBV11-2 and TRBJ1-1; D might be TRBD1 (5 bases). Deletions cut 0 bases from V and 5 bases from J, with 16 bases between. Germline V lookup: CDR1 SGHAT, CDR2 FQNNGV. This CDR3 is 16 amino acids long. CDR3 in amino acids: CASSLELAGSGTEAFF. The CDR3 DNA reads TGTGCCAGCAGCTTAGAATTGGCAGGGTCAGGAACTGAAGCTTTCTTT.

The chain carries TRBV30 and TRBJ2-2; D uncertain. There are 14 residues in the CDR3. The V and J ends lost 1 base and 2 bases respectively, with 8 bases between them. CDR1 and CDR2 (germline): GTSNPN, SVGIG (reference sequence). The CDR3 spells CAWSEGLNTGELFF. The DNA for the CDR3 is TGTGCCTGGAGTGAAGGTCTTAACACCGGGGAGCTGTTTTTT.

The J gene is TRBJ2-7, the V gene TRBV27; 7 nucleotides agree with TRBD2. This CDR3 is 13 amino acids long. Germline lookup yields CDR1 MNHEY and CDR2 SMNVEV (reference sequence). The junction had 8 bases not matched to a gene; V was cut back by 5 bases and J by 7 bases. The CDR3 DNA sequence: TGTGCCAGCAGTCCGACTAGCTCGGGTGAGCAGTACTTC. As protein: CASSPTSSGEQYF.

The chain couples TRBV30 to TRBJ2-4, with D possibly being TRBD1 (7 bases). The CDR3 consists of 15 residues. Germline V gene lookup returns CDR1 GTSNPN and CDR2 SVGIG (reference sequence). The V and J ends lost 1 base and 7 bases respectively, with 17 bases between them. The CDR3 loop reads CAWSGVEGAPNIQYF. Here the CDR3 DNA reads TGTGCCTGGAGTGGGGTGGAGGGGGCCCCGAACATTCAGTACTTC.

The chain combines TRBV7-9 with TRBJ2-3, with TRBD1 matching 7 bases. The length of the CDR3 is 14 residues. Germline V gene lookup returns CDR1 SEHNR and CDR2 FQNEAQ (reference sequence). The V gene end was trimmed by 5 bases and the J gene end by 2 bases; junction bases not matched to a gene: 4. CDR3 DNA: TGTGCCAGCAGCCGACAGGGTTTCACAGATACGCAGTATTTT. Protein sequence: CASSRQGFTDTQYF.

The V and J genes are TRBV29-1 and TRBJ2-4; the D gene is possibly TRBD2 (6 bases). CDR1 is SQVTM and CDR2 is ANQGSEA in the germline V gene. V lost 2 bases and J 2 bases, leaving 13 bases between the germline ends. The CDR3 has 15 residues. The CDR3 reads CSVERRERSKNIQYF. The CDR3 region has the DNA TGCAGCGTTGAAAGGAGGGAGCGTTCCAAAAACATTCAGTACTTC.